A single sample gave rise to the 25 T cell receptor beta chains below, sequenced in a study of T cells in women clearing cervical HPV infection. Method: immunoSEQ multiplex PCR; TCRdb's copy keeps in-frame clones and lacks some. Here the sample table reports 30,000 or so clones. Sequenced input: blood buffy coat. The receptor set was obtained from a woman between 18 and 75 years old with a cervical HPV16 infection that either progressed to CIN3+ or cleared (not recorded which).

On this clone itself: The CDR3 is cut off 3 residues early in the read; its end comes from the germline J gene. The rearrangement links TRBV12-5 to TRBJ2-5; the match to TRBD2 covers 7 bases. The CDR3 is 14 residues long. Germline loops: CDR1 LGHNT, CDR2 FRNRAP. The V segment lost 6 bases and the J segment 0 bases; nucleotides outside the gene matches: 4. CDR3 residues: CASGASGDQETQYF. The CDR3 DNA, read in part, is TGTGCTAGTGGCGCAAGCGGGGACCAAGAGACC.

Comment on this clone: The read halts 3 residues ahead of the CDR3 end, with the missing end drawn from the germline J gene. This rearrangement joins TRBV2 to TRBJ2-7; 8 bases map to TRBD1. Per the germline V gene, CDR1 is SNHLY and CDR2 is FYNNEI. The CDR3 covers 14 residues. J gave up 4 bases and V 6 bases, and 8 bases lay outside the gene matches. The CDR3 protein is CASSAGRGQYEQYF. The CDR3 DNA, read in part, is TGTGCCAGCAGCGCGGGCAGGGGGCAATACGAG.

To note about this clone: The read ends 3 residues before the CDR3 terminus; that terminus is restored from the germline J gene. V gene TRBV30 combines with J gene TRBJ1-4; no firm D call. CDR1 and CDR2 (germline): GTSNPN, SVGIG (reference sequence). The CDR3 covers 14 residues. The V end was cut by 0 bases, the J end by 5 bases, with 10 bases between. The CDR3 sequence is CAWSVRSGNEKLFF. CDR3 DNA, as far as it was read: TGTGCCTGGAGTGTACGGTCAGGAAATGAAAAA.

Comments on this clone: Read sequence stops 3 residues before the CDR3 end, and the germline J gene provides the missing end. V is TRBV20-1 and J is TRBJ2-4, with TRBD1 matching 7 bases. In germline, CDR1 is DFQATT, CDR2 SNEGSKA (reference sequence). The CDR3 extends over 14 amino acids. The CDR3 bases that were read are TGCAGTGCTACACGCAACGACCCTGACAGGGTT. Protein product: CSATRNDPDRV. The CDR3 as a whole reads CSATRNDPDRVQYF.

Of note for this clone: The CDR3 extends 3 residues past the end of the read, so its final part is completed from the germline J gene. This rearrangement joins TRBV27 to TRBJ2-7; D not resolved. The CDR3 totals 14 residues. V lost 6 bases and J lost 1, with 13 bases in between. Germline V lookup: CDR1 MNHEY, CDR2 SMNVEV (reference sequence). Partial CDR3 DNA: TGTGCCAGCAGGACCATAGGGCGTTCCTACGAG. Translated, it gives CASRTIGRSYE. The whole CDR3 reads CASRTIGRSYEQYF.

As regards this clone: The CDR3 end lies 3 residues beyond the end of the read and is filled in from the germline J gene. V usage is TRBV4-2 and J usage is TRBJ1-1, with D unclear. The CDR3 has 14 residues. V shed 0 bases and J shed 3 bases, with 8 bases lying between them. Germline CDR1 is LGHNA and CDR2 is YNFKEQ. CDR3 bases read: TGTGCCAGCAGCCAAGAAGAGGCTGACACTGAA. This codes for CASSQEEADTE. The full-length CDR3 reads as CASSQEEADTEAFF.

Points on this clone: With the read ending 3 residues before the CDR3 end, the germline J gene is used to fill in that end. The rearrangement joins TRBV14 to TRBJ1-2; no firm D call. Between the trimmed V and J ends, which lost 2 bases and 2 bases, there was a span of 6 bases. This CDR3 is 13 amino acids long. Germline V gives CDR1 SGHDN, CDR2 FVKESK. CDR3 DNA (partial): TGTGCCAGCAGCCAATACGGGAACTATGGC. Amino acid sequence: CASSQYGNYG. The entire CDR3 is CASSQYGNYGYTF.

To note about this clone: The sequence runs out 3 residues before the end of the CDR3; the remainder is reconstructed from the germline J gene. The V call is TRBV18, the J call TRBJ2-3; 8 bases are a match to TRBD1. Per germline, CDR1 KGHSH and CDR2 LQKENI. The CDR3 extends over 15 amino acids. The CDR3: CASSPLTGDGETQYF. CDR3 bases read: TGTGCCAGCTCACCCCTGACAGGGGATGGAGAGACG.

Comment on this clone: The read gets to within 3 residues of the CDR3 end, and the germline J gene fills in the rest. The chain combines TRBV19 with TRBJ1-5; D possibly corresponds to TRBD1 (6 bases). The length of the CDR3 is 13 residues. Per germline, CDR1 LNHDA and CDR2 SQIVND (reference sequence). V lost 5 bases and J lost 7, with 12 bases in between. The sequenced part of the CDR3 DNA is TGTGCCAGTAGTGCAGGGGTCAGACAGCCC. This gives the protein CASSAGVRQP. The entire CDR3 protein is CASSAGVRQPQHF.

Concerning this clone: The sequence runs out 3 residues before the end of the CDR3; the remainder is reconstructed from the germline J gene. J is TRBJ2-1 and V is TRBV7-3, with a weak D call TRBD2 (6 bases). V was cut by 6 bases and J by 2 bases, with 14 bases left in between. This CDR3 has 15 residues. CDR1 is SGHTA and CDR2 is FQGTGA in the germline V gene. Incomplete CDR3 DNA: TGTGCCAGCAGTTACGAGGGGAGGACCTACAATGAG. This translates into CASSYEGRTYNE. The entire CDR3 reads CASSYEGRTYNEQFF. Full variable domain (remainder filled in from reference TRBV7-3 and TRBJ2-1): GAGVSQTPSNKVTEKGKYVELRCDPISGHTALYWYRQSLGQGPEFLIYFQGTGAADDSGLPNDRFFAVRPEGSVSTLKIQRTERGDSAVYLCASSYEGRTYNEQFFGPGTRLTVL.

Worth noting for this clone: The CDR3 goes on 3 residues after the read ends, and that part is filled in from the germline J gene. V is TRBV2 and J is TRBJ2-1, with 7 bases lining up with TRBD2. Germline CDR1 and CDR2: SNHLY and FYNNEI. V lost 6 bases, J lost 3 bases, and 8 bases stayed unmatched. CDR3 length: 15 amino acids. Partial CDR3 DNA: TGTGCCAGCAGCCTTTCTAGCGGAAGCTACAATGAG. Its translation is CASSLSSGSYNE. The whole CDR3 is CASSLSSGSYNEQFF.

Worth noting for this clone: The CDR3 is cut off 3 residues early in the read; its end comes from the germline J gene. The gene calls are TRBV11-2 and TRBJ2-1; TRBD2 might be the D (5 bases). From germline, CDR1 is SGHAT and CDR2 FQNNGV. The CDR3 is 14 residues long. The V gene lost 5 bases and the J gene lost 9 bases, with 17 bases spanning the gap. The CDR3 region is CASSPGSLNFEQFF. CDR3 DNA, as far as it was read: TGTGCCAGCAGCCCGGGGTCCCTAAATTTTGAG.

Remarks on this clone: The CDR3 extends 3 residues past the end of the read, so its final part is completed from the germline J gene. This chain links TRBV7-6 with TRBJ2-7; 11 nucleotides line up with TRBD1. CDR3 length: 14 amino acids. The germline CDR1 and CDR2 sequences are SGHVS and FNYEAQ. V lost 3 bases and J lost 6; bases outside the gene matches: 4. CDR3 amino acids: CASSFRDRGAEQYF. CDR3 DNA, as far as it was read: TGTGCCAGCAGCTTCCGGGACAGGGGGGCCGAG. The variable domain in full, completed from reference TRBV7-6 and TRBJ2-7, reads GAGVSQSPRYKVTKRGQDVALRCDPISGHVSLYWYRQALGQGPEFLTYFNYEAQQDKSGLPNDRFSAERPEGSISTLTIQRTEQRDSAMYRCASSFRDRGAEQYFGPGTRLTVT.

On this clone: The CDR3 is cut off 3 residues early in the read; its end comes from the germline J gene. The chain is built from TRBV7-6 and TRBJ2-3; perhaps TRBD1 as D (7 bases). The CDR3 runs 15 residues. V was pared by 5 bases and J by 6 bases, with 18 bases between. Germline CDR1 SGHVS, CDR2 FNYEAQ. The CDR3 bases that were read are TGTGCCAGCAGCCGTGCACAGGGGAGGTGGGATACG. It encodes CASSRAQGRWDT. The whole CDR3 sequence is CASSRAQGRWDTQYF.

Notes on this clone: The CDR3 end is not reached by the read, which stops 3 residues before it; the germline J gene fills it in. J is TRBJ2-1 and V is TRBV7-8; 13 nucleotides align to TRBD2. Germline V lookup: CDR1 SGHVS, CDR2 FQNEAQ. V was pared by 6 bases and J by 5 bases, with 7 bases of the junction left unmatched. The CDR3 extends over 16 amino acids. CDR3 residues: CASSPPGLAGHNEQFF. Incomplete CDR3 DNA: TGTGCCAGCAGTCCACCGGGACTAGCGGGACACAATGAG.

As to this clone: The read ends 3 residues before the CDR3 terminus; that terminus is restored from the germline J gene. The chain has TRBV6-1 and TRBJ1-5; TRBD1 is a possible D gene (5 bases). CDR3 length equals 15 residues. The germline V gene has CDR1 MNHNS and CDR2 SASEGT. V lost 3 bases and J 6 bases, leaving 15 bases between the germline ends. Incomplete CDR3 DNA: TGTGCCAGCAGTGAGAGTCAGGGATTCAGTCAGCCC. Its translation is CASSESQGFSQP. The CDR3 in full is CASSESQGFSQPQHF.

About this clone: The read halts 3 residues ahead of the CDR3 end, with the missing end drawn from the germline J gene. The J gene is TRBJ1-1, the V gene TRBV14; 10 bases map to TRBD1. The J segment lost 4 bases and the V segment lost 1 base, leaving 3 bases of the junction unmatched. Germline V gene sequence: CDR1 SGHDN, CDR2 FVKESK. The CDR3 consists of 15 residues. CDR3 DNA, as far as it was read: TGTGCCAGCAGCCAAGGGGACAGGGGTTCCACTGAA. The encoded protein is CASSQGDRGSTE. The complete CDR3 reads CASSQGDRGSTEAFF. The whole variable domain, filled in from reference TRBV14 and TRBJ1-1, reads EAGVTQFPSHSVIEKGQTVTLRCDPISGHDNLYWYRRVMGKEIKFLLHFVKESKQDESGMPNNRFLAERTGGTYSTLKVQPAELEDSGVYFCASSQGDRGSTEAFFGQGTRLTVV.

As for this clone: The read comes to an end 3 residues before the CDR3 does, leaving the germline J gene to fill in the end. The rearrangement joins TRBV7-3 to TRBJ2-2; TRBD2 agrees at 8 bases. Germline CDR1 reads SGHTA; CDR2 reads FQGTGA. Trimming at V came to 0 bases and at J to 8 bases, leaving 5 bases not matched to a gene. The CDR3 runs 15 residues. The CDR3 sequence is CASSLTAGVGGELFF. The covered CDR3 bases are TGTGCCAGCAGCTTAACAGCGGGAGTTGGGGGGGAG.

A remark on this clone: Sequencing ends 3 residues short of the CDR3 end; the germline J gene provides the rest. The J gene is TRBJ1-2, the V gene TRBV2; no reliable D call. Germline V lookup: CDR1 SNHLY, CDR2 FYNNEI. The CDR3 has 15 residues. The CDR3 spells CASTQRERSYNDYTF. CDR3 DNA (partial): TGTGCCAGCACCCAGCGGGAGCGGTCCTACAATGAC.

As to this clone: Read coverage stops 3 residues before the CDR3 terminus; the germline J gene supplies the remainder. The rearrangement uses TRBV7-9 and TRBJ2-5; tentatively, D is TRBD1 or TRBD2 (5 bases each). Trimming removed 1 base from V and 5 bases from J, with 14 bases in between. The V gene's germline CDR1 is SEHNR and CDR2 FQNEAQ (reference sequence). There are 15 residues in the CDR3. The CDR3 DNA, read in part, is TGTGCCAGCAGCTTAGGATCAGGGAGTGTGGAGACC. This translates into CASSLGSGSVET. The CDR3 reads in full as CASSLGSGSVETQYF.

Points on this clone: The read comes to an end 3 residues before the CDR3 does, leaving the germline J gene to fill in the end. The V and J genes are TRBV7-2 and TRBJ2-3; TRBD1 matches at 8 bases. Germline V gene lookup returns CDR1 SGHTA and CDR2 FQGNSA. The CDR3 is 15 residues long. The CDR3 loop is CASSDDRGPQETQYF. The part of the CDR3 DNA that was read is TGTGCCAGCAGCGACGACAGGGGTCCACAAGAGACG. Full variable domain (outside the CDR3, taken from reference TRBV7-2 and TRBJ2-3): GAGVSQSPSNKVTEKGKDVELRCDPISGHTALYWYRQSLGQGLEFLIYFQGNSAPDKSGLPSDRFSAERTGGSVSTLTIQRTQQEDSAVYLCASSDDRGPQETQYFGPGTRLTVL.

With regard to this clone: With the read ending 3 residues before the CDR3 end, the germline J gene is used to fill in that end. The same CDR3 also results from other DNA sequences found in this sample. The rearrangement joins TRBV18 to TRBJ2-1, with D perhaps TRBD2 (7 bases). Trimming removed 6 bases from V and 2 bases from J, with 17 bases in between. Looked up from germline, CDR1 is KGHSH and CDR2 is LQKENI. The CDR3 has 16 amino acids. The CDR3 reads CASSPPYGGPYNEQFF. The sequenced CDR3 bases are TGTGCCAGCTCCCCCCCTTACGGGGGGCCCTACAATGAG. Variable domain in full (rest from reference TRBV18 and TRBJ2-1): NAGVMQNPRHLVRRRGQEARLRCSPMKGHSHVYWYRQLPEEGLKFMVYLQKENIIDESGMPKERFSAEFPKEGPSILRIQQVVRGDSAAYFCASSPPYGGPYNEQFFGPGTRLTVL.

The CDR3 sequence: CASSPQGQGPDTQYF. The DNA read from the CDR3 is TGCGCCAGCAGCCCTCAGGGACAGGGGCCAGATACG. The genes are TRBV5-1 and TRBJ2-3; 10 nucleotides align to TRBD1. The read halts 3 residues ahead of the CDR3 end, with the missing end drawn from the germline J gene. Losses at the gene ends were 4 bases for V and 4 bases for J; bases not matched to a gene: 6. CDR3 length: 15 residues. Germline values: CDR1 SGHRS, CDR2 YFSETQ.

CDR3 DNA (partial): TGCGCCAGCAGCTTGGGCCCGTTAGTGCCCCTCGGCACAGATACG. This encodes CASSLGPLVPLGTDT. The whole CDR3 protein is CASSLGPLVPLGTDTQYF. The rearrangement uses TRBV5-1 and TRBJ2-3; D uncertain. Read coverage stops 3 residues before the CDR3 terminus; the germline J gene supplies the remainder. Germline CDR1 SGHRS, CDR2 YFSETQ. The CDR3 extends over 18 amino acids. The V gene lost 0 bases and the J gene lost 1 base, with 18 bases spanning the gap.

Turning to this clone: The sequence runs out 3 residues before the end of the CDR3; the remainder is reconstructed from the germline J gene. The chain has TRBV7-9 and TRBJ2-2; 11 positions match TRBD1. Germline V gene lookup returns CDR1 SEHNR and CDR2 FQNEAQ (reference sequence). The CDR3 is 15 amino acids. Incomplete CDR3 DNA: TGTGCCAGCAGCTGGACAGGGGGCGCCGGTGAAAAG. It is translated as CASSWTGGAGEK. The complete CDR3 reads CASSWTGGAGEKLFF.